The present entry profiles one T cell receptor beta chain with its context. This clone was seen more than once but under ten times. The clone's antigen remains unknown. Base qualities are missing; no much larger clone stands one base away. Whole blood was collected in K2EDTA tubes by collaborating institutions according to the institutions' own protocols. For TCRbeta analysis, collaborators shipped samples as frozen whole blood, isolated PBMCs, or DNA extracted from either of those sample types. The immunoSEQ Assay, a bias-controlled multiplex PCR, was used to amplify TCRbeta CDR3 regions from genomic DNA. For the original study's pipeline: The number of nucleated cells in each sample was estimated by amplification of reference gene primers within the assay. To quantify the absolute abundance of each unique TCRbeta CDR3 rearrangement, sequence reads were collapsed and filtered. For each sample, productive Simpson clonality was calculated as the square root of Simpson's diversity index across productive rearrangements. TCRdb obtained this table from immuneACCESS and retained in-frame rearrangements with V and J assigned. These tables miss some clones; where compared with another copy, unresolved V genes account for less than half of the shortfall, and the remainder is unexplained. V, J and clone size are those of that table, while D and trimming were read from the DNA. The sample table shows about 210,000 clones, and around nine tenths are seen once. The ten largest clones take up around 0.7% of the sample.

The record originates from a study of blood T cell repertoires in COVID-19 (dated by TCRdb to the early 2020s). With respect to the entire study: The collaborator samples originated in the United States, Italy and Spain and spanned the acute and convalescent phases of COVID-19. The material from the prospective study consisted of cDNA or gDNA derived from T cells, B-cell-depleted T cells, or PBMCs. The dataset comprised deeply sampled blood TCRbeta repertoires from subjects exposed to, actively infected with, or recovered from COVID-19. The repertoires were made available in a free public database intended to serve as a resource for research on the immune response to SARS-CoV-2. The samples were drawn from the first 160 participants of the ongoing ImmuneRACE study and from 1,254 subjects provided by 6 global collaborators. A de-identified subject ID, COVID-19 status, age in years and sex were almost always included in the sample metadata. Where available, HLA class I and class II types were obtained from metadata supplied by the sample provider rather than from assay-based typing. The paper as a whole reports these results and caveats: The quantity of clinical and demographic metadata differed by source and by participant and was supplied without curation.

Via the germline V gene (reference sequence), CDR1 is LGHDT and CDR2 YNNKEL. Trimming at the junction amounts to 0 bases on V and 4 bases on J, and the germline ends lie 9 bases apart. The CDR3 contains 14 residues, cysteine and phenylalanine counted. The DNA shown is the 42-base CDR3, in frame from base 1. This receptor was obtained from a man in his forties with acute or convalescent COVID-19. The chain links TRBV3-1 (or the pseudogene TRBV3-2) with TRBJ2-5, with the D segment identity uncertain. The sequenced material came from peripheral blood. This receptor has the CDR3 CASSQEVLGETQYF. The nucleotides read TGTGCCAGCAGCCAAGAAGTCCTAGGAGAGACCCAGTACTTC.